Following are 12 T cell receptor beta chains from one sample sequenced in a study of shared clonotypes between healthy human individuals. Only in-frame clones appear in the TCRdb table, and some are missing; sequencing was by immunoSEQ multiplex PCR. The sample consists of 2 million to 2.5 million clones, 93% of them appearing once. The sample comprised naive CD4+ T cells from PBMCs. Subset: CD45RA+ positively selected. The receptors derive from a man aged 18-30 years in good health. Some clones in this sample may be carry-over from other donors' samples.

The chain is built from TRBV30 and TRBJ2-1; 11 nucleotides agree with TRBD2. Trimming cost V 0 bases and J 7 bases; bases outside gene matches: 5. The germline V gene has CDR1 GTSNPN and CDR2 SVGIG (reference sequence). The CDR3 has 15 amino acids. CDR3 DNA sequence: TGTGCCTGGAGTGTCCGGACTAGCGGGCGTAATGAGCAGTTCTTC. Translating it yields CAWSVRTSGRNEQFF.

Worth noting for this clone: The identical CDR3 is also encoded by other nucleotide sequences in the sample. CDR3 in amino acids: CASGASGQETQYF. Written as DNA, the CDR3 is TGCGCCAGCGGGGCTAGCGGTCAAGAGACCCAGTACTTC. V usage is TRBV5-1 and J usage is TRBJ2-5; 7 nucleotides align to TRBD2. The CDR3 has 13 amino acids. CDR1 SGHRS and CDR2 YFSETQ come from the germline V gene. Unmatched junction bases numbered 5, after V lost 7 bases and J lost 2 bases. Filled out from reference TRBV5-1 and TRBJ2-5, the complete variable domain reads KAGVTQTPRYLIKTRGQQVTLSCSPISGHRSVSWYQQTPGQGLQFLFEYFSETQRNKGNFPGRFSGRQFSNSRSEMNVSTLELGDSALYLCASGASGQETQYFGPGTRLLVL.

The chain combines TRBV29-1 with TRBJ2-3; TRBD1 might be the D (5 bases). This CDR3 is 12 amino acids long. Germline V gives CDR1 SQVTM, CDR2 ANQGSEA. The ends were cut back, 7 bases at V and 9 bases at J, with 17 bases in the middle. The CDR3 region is CSGFSGSDTQYF. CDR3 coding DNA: TGCAGCGGGTTCTCAGGGTCCGACACGCAGTATTTT.

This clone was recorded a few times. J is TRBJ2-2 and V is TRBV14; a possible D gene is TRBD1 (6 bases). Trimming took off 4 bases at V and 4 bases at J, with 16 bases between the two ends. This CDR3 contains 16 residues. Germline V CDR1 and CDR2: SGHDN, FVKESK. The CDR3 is CASSRRTDRSTGELFF. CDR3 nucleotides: TGTGCCAGCAGCCGTCGGACAGATCGAAGCACCGGGGAGCTGTTTTTT.

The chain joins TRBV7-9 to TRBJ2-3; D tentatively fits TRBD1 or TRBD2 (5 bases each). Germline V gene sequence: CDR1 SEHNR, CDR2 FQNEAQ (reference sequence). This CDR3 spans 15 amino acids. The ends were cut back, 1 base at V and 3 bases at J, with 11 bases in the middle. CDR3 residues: CASSLGTGQTDTQYF. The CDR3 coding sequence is TGTGCCAGCAGCTTAGGTACGGGGCAAACAGATACGCAGTATTTT.

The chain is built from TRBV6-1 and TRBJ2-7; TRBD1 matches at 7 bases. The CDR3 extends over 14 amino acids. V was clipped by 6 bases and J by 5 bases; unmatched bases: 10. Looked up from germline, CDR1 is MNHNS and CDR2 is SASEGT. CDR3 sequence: CASSRQGLVDEQYF. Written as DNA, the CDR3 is TGTGCCAGCAGCCGACAGGGTTTGGTGGACGAGCAGTACTTC.

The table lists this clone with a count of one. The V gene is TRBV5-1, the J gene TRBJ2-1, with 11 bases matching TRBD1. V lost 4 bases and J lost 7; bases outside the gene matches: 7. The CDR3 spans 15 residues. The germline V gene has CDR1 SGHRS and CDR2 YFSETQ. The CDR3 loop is CASSLPGQGGNEQFF. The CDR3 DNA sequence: TGCGCCAGCAGCCTCCCGGGACAGGGGGGGAATGAGCAGTTCTTC.

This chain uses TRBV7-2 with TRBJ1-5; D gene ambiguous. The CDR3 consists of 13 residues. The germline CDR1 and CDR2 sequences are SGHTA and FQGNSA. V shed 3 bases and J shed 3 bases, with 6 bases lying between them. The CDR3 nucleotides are TGTGCCAGCAGCTTTCTTTACAATCAGCCCCAGCATTTT. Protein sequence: CASSFLYNQPQHF. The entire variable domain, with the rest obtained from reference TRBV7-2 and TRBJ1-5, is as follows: GAGVSQSPSNKVTEKGKDVELRCDPISGHTALYWYRQSLGQGLEFLIYFQGNSAPDKSGLPSDRFSAERTGGSVSTLTIQRTQQEDSAVYLCASSFLYNQPQHFGDGTRLSIL.

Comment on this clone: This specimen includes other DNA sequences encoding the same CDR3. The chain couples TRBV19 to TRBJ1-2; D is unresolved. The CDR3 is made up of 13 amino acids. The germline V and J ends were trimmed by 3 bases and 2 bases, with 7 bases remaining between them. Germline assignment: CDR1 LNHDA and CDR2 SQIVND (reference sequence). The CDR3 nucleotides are TGTGCCAGTAGTATCCGGGAGAACTATGGCTACACCTTC. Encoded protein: CASSIRENYGYTF.

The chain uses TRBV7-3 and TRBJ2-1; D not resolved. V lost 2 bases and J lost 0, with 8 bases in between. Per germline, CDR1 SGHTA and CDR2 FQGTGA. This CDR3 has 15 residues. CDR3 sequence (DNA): TGTGCCAGCAGCTTAGACGGTTACTCCTACAATGAGCAGTTCTTC. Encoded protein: CASSLDGYSYNEQFF. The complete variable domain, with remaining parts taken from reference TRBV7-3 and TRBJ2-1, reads GAGVSQTPSNKVTEKGKYVELRCDPISGHTALYWYRQSLGQGPEFLIYFQGTGAADDSGLPNDRFFAVRPEGSVSTLKIQRTERGDSAVYLCASSLDGYSYNEQFFGPGTRLTVL.

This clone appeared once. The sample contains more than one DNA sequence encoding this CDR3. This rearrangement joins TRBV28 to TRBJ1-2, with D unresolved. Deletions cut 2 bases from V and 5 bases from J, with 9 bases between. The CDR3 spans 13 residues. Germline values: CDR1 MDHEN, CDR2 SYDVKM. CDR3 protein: CASSLQSGYGYTF. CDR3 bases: TGTGCCAGCAGTTTACAGAGTGGGTATGGCTACACCTTC.

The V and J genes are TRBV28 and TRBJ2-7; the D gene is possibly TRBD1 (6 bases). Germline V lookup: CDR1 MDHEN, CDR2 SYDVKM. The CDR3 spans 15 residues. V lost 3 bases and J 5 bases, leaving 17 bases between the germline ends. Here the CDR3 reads CASSFPRRGSDEQYF. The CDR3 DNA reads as TGTGCCAGCAGTTTCCCCCGCAGGGGCTCTGACGAGCAGTACTTC.